This entry lists 32 T cell receptor beta chains sequenced from one sample in a study of blood T cell repertoires in COVID-19. TCRdb's table, derived via immunoSEQ multiplex PCR, lists solely in-frame clones and lacks some. The table lists about 120,000 clones, roughly 80% of them singletons. Sequences were obtained from peripheral blood. Receptors originate from a man under 40 with acute or convalescent COVID-19.

The chain uses TRBV5-1 and TRBJ2-3, with 12 bases lining up with TRBD2. The germline CDR1 and CDR2 sequences are SGHRS and YFSETQ. The CDR3 sequence is 16 residues long. Trimming took 4 bases from V and 4 from J; bases not matched to a gene: 7. CDR3 nucleotide sequence: TGCGCCAGCAGCCCCTGGACTAGCGGGACTGCAGATACGCAGTATTTT. This gives the protein CASSPWTSGTADTQYF.

This clone was seen once. The chain employs TRBV7-2 and TRBJ2-5, with a possible D match to TRBD1 (5 bases). Trimming pared 4 bases from V and 5 bases from J, leaving 11 bases between. CDR3 length: 13 amino acids. CDR1 SGHTA and CDR2 FQGNSA come from the germline V gene. The CDR3 protein is CASSSDSLETQYF. CDR3 bases: TGTGCCAGCAGCTCTGACAGTCTGGAGACCCAGTACTTC. Based on the CDR3 plus reference TRBV7-2 and TRBJ2-5, the full variable domain is GAGVSQSPSNKVTEKGKDVELRCDPISGHTALYWYRQSLGQGLEFLIYFQGNSAPDKSGLPSDRFSAERTGGSVSTLTIQRTQQEDSAVYLCASSSDSLETQYFGPGTRLLVL.

The rearrangement uses TRBV19 and TRBJ2-5, with TRBD2 matching 11 bases. Germline V lookup: CDR1 LNHDA, CDR2 SQIVND (reference sequence). The V and J ends lost 5 bases and 4 bases, in that order; junction bases with no gene match: 6. CDR3 length: 15 amino acids. CDR3 in DNA: TGTGCCAGTAGTGCTTTAGCGGGGGGGCTAGAGACCCAGTACTTC. It is translated as CASSALAGGLETQYF.

The V gene is TRBV9, the J gene TRBJ2-1, with D tentatively TRBD2 (5 bases). V shed 4 bases and J shed 7 bases, with 15 bases lying between them. The CDR3 is made up of 14 amino acids. From germline, CDR1 is SGDLS and CDR2 YYNGEE. The CDR3 DNA reads as TGTGCCAGCAGCACCGACCCAGCGGCGAATGAGCAGTTCTTC. This codes for CASSTDPAANEQFF.

This chain connects TRBV4-1 to TRBJ1-1, with D maybe TRBD1 (6 bases). The V gene lost 3 bases and the J gene lost 2 bases, with 19 bases spanning the gap. Germline V gives CDR1 MGHRA, CDR2 YSYEKL. The CDR3 sequence is 17 residues long. CDR3 in amino acids: CASSQALGGARNTEAFF. The DNA of the CDR3 is TGCGCCAGCAGCCAGGCCTTGGGGGGGGCGAGAAACACTGAAGCTTTCTTT.

The chain is built from TRBV7-9 and TRBJ1-2; 8 positions match TRBD1. The ends lost 8 bases at V and 3 bases at J; junction bases unmatched: 11. Germline CDR1 SEHNR, CDR2 FQNEAQ (reference sequence). This CDR3 comprises 15 residues. The CDR3, as DNA: TGTGCCAGCCGAACAGGGGGGGCGCAGGACTATGGCTACACCTTC. Translated: CASRTGGAQDYGYTF.

J is TRBJ1-5 and V is TRBV6-6; D is possibly TRBD1 (6 bases). Germline V gives CDR1 MNHNY, CDR2 SVGAGI (reference sequence). There are 14 residues in the CDR3. Trimming left V 5 bases short and J 7 bases short, with 15 bases between. The CDR3: CASSAAGEGQPQHF. CDR3 in DNA: TGTGCCAGCAGTGCAGCAGGGGAAGGCCAGCCCCAGCATTTT.

The V gene is TRBV5-1, the J gene TRBJ2-1; D gene uncertain. CDR1 and CDR2 (germline): SGHRS, YFSETQ. V dropped 2 bases and J dropped 5 bases, with 5 bases sitting between them. The CDR3 is 12 residues long. The CDR3 DNA follows: TGCGCCAGCAGCTTAGGAGACAATGAGCAGTTCTTC. It specifies CASSLGDNEQFF.

The gene calls are TRBV5-1 and TRBJ2-5; possibly TRBD2 for D (6 bases). Trimming shortened V by 1 base and J by 3 bases, and 10 bases separated the two germline ends. The CDR3 totals 14 residues. In germline, CDR1 is SGHRS, CDR2 YFSETQ. CDR3: CASSLKVAEETQYF. In nucleotides, the CDR3 is TGCGCCAGCAGCTTGAAGGTAGCGGAAGAGACCCAGTACTTC.

This chain links TRBV29-1 with TRBJ2-1, with a tentative D call TRBD1 (7 bases). From germline, CDR1 is SQVTM and CDR2 ANQGSEA. V was cut by 3 bases and J by 2 bases, with 11 bases left in between. This CDR3 is built from 14 residues. The CDR3 sequence is CSVEEGATYNEQFF. The CDR3 DNA sequence: TGCAGCGTTGAGGAGGGGGCAACCTACAATGAGCAGTTCTTC.

The rearrangement joins TRBV7-2 to TRBJ2-7; the D is unclear. V lost 5 bases and J lost 4, with 15 bases in between. The CDR3 spans 14 residues. Germline V CDR1 and CDR2: SGHTA, FQGNSA. The CDR3 is CASSARPGTYEQYF. The CDR3 nucleotides read TGTGCCAGCAGCGCCAGGCCAGGTACTTACGAGCAGTACTTC.

This clone was found once. The chain employs TRBV4-1 and TRBJ1-1; D is possibly TRBD1 (5 bases). CDR3 length equals 15 residues. V lost 1 base to trimming and J lost 7 bases, with 16 bases between them. In germline, CDR1 is MGHRA, CDR2 YSYEKL. The CDR3, as DNA: TGCGCCAGCAGCCAAGTTTTTGGGGGAGGGAATGAAGCTTTCTTT. Translation: CASSQVFGGGNEAFF.

The rearrangement uses TRBV29-1 and TRBJ2-1; 8 nucleotides line up with TRBD2. CDR3 length: 15 amino acids. Germline lookup yields CDR1 SQVTM and CDR2 ANQGSEA. Trimming removed 7 bases from V and 1 base from J; junction bases left unmatched: 9. The CDR3 region is CSARGDRESYNEQFF. In DNA, the CDR3 is TGCAGCGCGCGGGGGGACCGGGAGTCCTACAATGAGCAGTTCTTC.

This clone was observed a handful of times. V and J are TRBV4-3 and TRBJ2-4, with D perhaps TRBD1 (5 bases). The V end was cut by 7 bases, the J end by 0 bases, with 7 bases between. The CDR3 totals 13 residues. CDR1 LGHNA and CDR2 YSLEER come from the germline V gene. Written as DNA, the CDR3 is TGCGCCAGCAAGGGGCGAGCCAAAAACATTCAGTACTTC. It encodes CASKGRAKNIQYF.

The J gene is TRBJ1-5, the V gene TRBV5-1; the D gene is possibly TRBD1 (5 bases). V lost 4 bases to trimming and J lost 0 bases, with 11 bases between them. This CDR3 is 15 amino acids long. Germline V gene data show CDR1 as SGHRS and CDR2 as YFSETQ. The CDR3 DNA is TGCGCCAGCAGCCCAACCACAGGTAGCAATCAGCCCCAGCATTTT. Its protein product is CASSPTTGSNQPQHF. Using reference TRBV5-1 and TRBJ1-5 for the parts outside the CDR3, the full variable domain is KAGVTQTPRYLIKTRGQQVTLSCSPISGHRSVSWYQQTPGQGLQFLFEYFSETQRNKGNFPGRFSGRQFSNSRSEMNVSTLELGDSALYLCASSPTTGSNQPQHFGDGTRLSIL.

This chain joins TRBV2 and TRBJ1-6; 9 positions agree with TRBD1. CDR3 size: 16 residues. Germline V CDR1 and CDR2: SNHLY, FYNNEI. With 4 bases clipped from V and 6 bases from J, the junction kept 7 bases outside the gene matches. This CDR3 reads CASSVRTGVGNSPLHF. The CDR3 nucleotides are TGTGCCAGCAGTGTCAGGACAGGGGTTGGTAATTCACCCCTCCACTTT.

The genes are TRBV7-6 and TRBJ2-1; perhaps TRBD2 as D (6 bases). The CDR3 length is 17 residues. Trimming took off 3 bases at V and 0 bases at J, with 15 bases between the two ends. From germline, CDR1 is SGHVS and CDR2 FNYEAQ. Here the CDR3 reads CASSFYYSGSSYNEQFF. CDR3 bases: TGTGCCAGCAGCTTCTACTATAGCGGAAGCTCCTACAATGAGCAGTTCTTC.

V and J are TRBV9 and TRBJ2-7; D gene uncertain. CDR1 is SGDLS, CDR2 YYNGEE, per germline. This CDR3 has 13 residues. The V and J ends lost 3 bases and 1 base respectively, with 8 bases between them. The CDR3 nucleotides are TGTGCCAGCAGCGGAACAGCTTCCTACGAGCAGTACTTC. It yields the protein CASSGTASYEQYF.

V gene TRBV28 combines with J gene TRBJ1-2; D might be TRBD1 (6 bases). The germline gives CDR1 MDHEN, CDR2 SYDVKM. This CDR3 has 14 residues. V was shortened by 4 bases and J by 0 bases, with 9 bases between the two germline ends. CDR3 loop: CASSSGQSNYGYTF. CDR3 nucleotide sequence: TGTGCCAGCAGTTCAGGACAGTCTAACTATGGCTACACCTTC.

The chain combines TRBV5-1 with TRBJ1-4; 10 bases agree with TRBD1. Germline V lookup: CDR1 SGHRS, CDR2 YFSETQ. V gave up 4 bases and J gave up 13 bases; unmatched junction bases: 4. The CDR3 contains 12 residues. The CDR3 bases are TGCGCCAGCAGCGAGGGACAGGGGAGACTGTTTTTT. This codes for CASSEGQGRLFF.

J is TRBJ2-2 and V is TRBV5-6; TRBD1 agrees at 11 bases. Germline loops: CDR1 SGHDT, CDR2 YYEEEE. Trimming cost V 3 bases and J 6 bases; bases outside gene matches: 4. The CDR3 extends over 15 amino acids. The CDR3 sequence: CASSSDRGQSGELFF. CDR3 nucleotide sequence: TGTGCCAGCAGCTCGGACAGGGGGCAATCCGGGGAGCTGTTTTTT.

The CDR3 reads CASSVSLAGYNTGELFF. CDR3 in DNA: TGTGCCAGCAGCGTAAGTCTAGCGGGATATAATACCGGGGAGCTGTTTTTT. The gene calls are TRBV9 and TRBJ2-2; 9 bases map to TRBD2. V shed 1 base and J 5 bases; nucleotides not matched to a gene: 9. CDR1 SGDLS and CDR2 YYNGEE come from the germline V gene. This CDR3 is 17 amino acids long.

The chain uses TRBV13 and TRBJ2-7; 12 bases map to TRBD2. The V segment lost 5 bases and the J segment 4 bases; nucleotides outside the gene matches: 9. Germline V gene data show CDR1 as PRHDT and CDR2 as FYEKMQ (reference sequence). This CDR3 has 16 residues. The CDR3 DNA is TGTGCCAGCAGCCTCACCACTAGCGGGAGGCGATACGAGCAGTACGTC. This sequence encodes CASSLTTSGRRYEQYV.

This clone is a singleton in its sample. The genes are TRBV7-2 and TRBJ1-2; 8 bases match TRBD1. The CDR3 extends over 15 amino acids. The J segment lost 3 bases and the V segment lost 3 bases, leaving 6 bases of the junction unmatched. Germline V gene lookup returns CDR1 SGHTA and CDR2 FQGNSA. The CDR3: CASSLDRDSYYGYTF. In DNA, the CDR3 is TGTGCCAGCAGCTTGGACAGGGATTCTTACTATGGCTACACCTTC.

The V gene is TRBV27, the J gene TRBJ1-1; the D gene is possibly TRBD1 (5 bases). The V and J ends lost 6 bases and 4 bases respectively, with 15 bases between them. CDR1 and CDR2 (germline): MNHEY, SMNVEV (reference sequence). This CDR3 is 14 amino acids long. The CDR3 reads CASRLSLGPTEAFF. The CDR3 region has the DNA TGTGCCAGCAGGCTATCGCTGGGGCCCACTGAAGCTTTCTTT.

The chain is built from TRBV7-8 and TRBJ2-3; TRBD2 matches 12 bases. The V gene's germline CDR1 is SGHVS and CDR2 FQNEAQ. The ends lost 6 bases at V and 1 base at J; junction bases unmatched: 8. The CDR3 consists of 17 residues. Here the CDR3 reads CASRRLAGVLGTDTQYF. The CDR3 nucleotides are TGTGCCAGCAGAAGACTAGCGGGAGTCTTGGGCACAGATACGCAGTATTTT.

The chain carries TRBV11-3 and TRBJ2-2, with TRBD1 matching 11 bases. CDR1 SGHNT and CDR2 YENEEA come from the germline V gene. The CDR3 is 16 amino acids. The V and J ends lost 4 bases and 5 bases, in that order; junction bases with no gene match: 6. CDR3 coding DNA: TGTGCCAGCAGCTCCGGGACAGGGGGAGGTACCGGGGAGCTGTTTTTT. The encoded protein is CASSSGTGGGTGELFF.

The sample holds one count of this clone. The chain employs TRBV4-1 and TRBJ1-5; 8 bases map to TRBD1. V trimming: 0 bases; J trimming: 2 bases; junction bases outside the gene matches: 12. In germline, CDR1 is MGHRA, CDR2 YSYEKL. The CDR3 length is 19 residues. CDR3 nucleotides: TGCGCCAGCAGCCAAGATTTATCCAGGGGGCCGTTGGGCAATCAGCCCCAGCATTTT. It translates to CASSQDLSRGPLGNQPQHF.

This chain connects TRBV6-2 or TRBV6-3 to TRBJ1-1; 11 nucleotides match TRBD1. The J segment lost 6 bases and the V segment lost 4 bases, leaving 10 bases of the junction unmatched. CDR1 and CDR2 (germline): MNHEY, SVGEGT. CDR3 length equals 16 residues. In nucleotides, the CDR3 is TGTGCCAGCAGTTCCCTGGACAGGGGGCGAGGTGCTGAAGCTTTCTTT. It translates to CASSSLDRGRGAEAFF.

The chain recombines TRBV7-9 with TRBJ2-5, with a weak D call TRBD1 (5 bases). V lost 7 bases and J lost 0, with 6 bases in between. Germline-derived CDR1 and CDR2 are SEHNR and FQNEAQ (reference sequence). This CDR3 has 12 amino acids. DNA for the CDR3: TGTGCCAGCAAGGACAACCAAGAGACCCAGTACTTC. As protein: CASKDNQETQYF.

The sample holds one count of this clone. V is TRBV5-4 and J is TRBJ2-5; TRBD2 aligns across 13 bases. Unmatched junction bases numbered 9, after V lost 4 bases and J lost 3 bases. CDR3 size: 17 residues. Looked up from germline, CDR1 is SGHNT and CDR2 is YYREEE (reference sequence). CDR3 coding DNA: TGTGCCAGCAGCCGGGGAGGACTAGCGGGGGACAAAGAGACCCAGTACTTC. It yields the protein CASSRGGLAGDKETQYF.

The J gene is TRBJ1-2, the V gene TRBV5-4; TRBD1 matches at 8 bases. Germline values: CDR1 SGHNT, CDR2 YYREEE (reference sequence). J gave up 4 bases and V 4 bases, and 3 bases lay outside the gene matches. This CDR3 region has 13 residues. The CDR3 loop reads CASSGGQAYGYTF. CDR3 bases: TGTGCCAGCAGCGGGGGACAGGCCTATGGCTACACCTTC. Together with reference TRBV5-4 and TRBJ1-2, the CDR3 gives the full variable domain: ETGVTQSPTHLIKTRGQQVTLRCSSQSGHNTVSWYQQALGQGPQFIFQYYREEENGRGNFPPRFSGLQFPNYSSELNVNALELDDSALYLCASSGGQAYGYTFGSGTRLTVV.